This T cell receptor beta chain stems from a study of blood T cell repertoires in COVID-19. In the authors' workflow: Scientists estimated how many nucleated cells there were by amplifying reference gene primers. Libraries were prepared by immunoSEQ multiplex PCR; TCRdb keeps only in-frame clonotypes and omits some of them. D and trimming were read from the DNA, whereas the V and J calls and clone size are those reported in that table. The sample holds about 160,000 clones, around four fifths seen once. The sample holds a few counts of this clone. The CDR3 consists of 13 residues. V shed 1 base, J shed 10 bases, and the junction held 5 bases outside the gene matches. CDR1 and CDR2 (germline): SEHNR, FQNEAQ (reference sequence).

This clonotype was sampled from a man in his 70s with acute or convalescent COVID-19. The chain has TRBV7-9 and TRBJ1-1; 8 bases fit TRBD1. The material sequenced was peripheral blood. The CDR3 DNA is TGTGCCAGCAGCTTAGGGACAGGGCAACCAGCTTTCTTT. The encoded protein is CASSLGTGQPAFF.